This entry lists 18 T cell receptor beta chains sequenced from one sample in a study of early stage breast cancer tumors. Here immunoSEQ multiplex PCR was the method, and the copy in TCRdb shows in-frame clones only, minus some. The sample yields about 36,000 clones, 65% to 75% seen once. The sequenced sample consisted of blood. All receptors come from a person between 55 and 69 years old with breast cancer.

The genes are TRBV5-1 and TRBJ2-5; no firm D call. Germline V gene sequence: CDR1 SGHRS, CDR2 YFSETQ. The CDR3 loop spans 13 amino acids. V was pared by 4 bases and J by 2 bases, with 9 bases between. CDR3 coding DNA: TGCGCCAGCAGCCCCACACCTCAAGAGACCCAGTACTTC. Its translation is CASSPTPQETQYF.

The V and J genes are TRBV11-3 and TRBJ2-1, with 10 bases fitting TRBD2. J was trimmed by 6 bases and V by 2 bases; bases with no gene match: 13. The CDR3 loop spans 18 amino acids. Looked up from germline, CDR1 is SGHNT and CDR2 is YENEEA. The CDR3 DNA follows: TGTGCCAGCAGCTTAAGACCCGGCCTAGCGGGAGCTGGCAATGAGCAGTTCTTC. Residues: CASSLRPGLAGAGNEQFF.

About this clone itself: An end of the junction differs from the germline gene, which may be a read error. V gene TRBV7-8 combines with J gene TRBJ2-7, with 7 bases that match TRBD2. The CDR3 has 14 residues. The germline V gene has CDR1 SGHVS and CDR2 FQNEAQ. CDR3 DNA sequence: TGTGCCAGCAGCCTAGCGGAACTAACCTACGAGCAGTACTTC. Its translation: CASSLAELTYEQYF.

The chain employs TRBV28 and TRBJ1-5; D may be TRBD1 (5 bases). This CDR3 has 14 residues. Trimming took off 7 bases at V and 3 bases at J, with 13 bases between the two ends. Per the germline V gene, CDR1 is MDHEN and CDR2 is SYDVKM. The DNA for the CDR3 is TGTGCCAGCACCTACAGGCCCTTCAATCAGCCCCAGCATTTT. Translation: CASTYRPFNQPQHF.

V gene TRBV11-2 combines with J gene TRBJ2-3, with D hard to call. Germline CDR1 is SGHAT and CDR2 is FQNNGV. The length of the CDR3 is 12 residues. V gave up 0 bases and J gave up 8 bases, with 6 bases separating them. This CDR3 is CASSLEPSTQYF. The CDR3 coding sequence is TGTGCCAGCAGCTTAGAGCCCAGTACGCAGTATTTT.

The DNA for the CDR3 is TGTGCCAGCAGCGTCTCCCATGCGGGAGGAAACACCATATATTTT. Protein product: CASSVSHAGGNTIYF. This sequence joins TRBV9 and TRBJ1-3, with D hard to call. The germline V gene has CDR1 SGDLS and CDR2 YYNGEE. V shed 2 bases and J shed 4 bases, with 13 bases lying between them. The CDR3 extends over 15 amino acids. Using reference TRBV9 and TRBJ1-3 for the parts outside the CDR3, the full variable domain is DSGVTQTPKHLITATGQRVTLRCSPRSGDLSVYWYQQSLDQGLQFLIQYYNGEERAKGNILERFSAQQFPDLHSELNLSSLELGDSALYFCASSVSHAGGNTIYFGEGSWLTVV.

The V gene is TRBV6-5, the J gene TRBJ2-2; possibly TRBD1 for D (5 bases). Trimming took 0 bases from V and 7 from J, leaving 15 bases between them. Germline V lookup: CDR1 MNHEY, CDR2 SVGAGI. The CDR3 sequence is 16 residues long. The CDR3, as DNA: TGTGCCAGCAGTTACTCGAAGCATCAGGGCGGCGGGGAGCTGTTTTTT. Protein: CASSYSKHQGGGELFF.

V usage is TRBV5-3 and J usage is TRBJ2-5, with 13 bases that match TRBD2. TRBV5-3 is sorted into the ORF group, with uncertain function. There are 18 residues in the CDR3. The J segment lost 4 bases and the V segment lost 3 bases, leaving 12 bases of the junction unmatched. Here the CDR3 reads CARSSRLAGGKEGETQYF. Written as DNA, the CDR3 is TGTGCCAGAAGCTCGAGACTAGCGGGAGGCAAAGAGGGAGAGACCCAGTACTTC.

This clone was observed a single time. This rearrangement joins TRBV19 to TRBJ2-5; D uncertain. Germline V lookup: CDR1 LNHDA, CDR2 SQIVND (reference sequence). V gave up 6 bases and J gave up 2 bases, with 10 bases separating them. The CDR3 loop spans 13 amino acids. This chain's CDR3 is CASRGRFQETQYF. Here the CDR3 DNA reads TGTGCCAGTAGGGGCAGATTTCAAGAGACCCAGTACTTC.

This sequence joins TRBV5-4 and TRBJ2-1; D may correspond to TRBD1 or TRBD2 (5 bases each). CDR3 size: 16 residues. Germline loops: CDR1 SGHNT, CDR2 YYREEE (reference sequence). V was cut by 3 bases and J by 3 bases, with 16 bases left in between. The chain's CDR3 is CASSSPLGADYNEQFF. CDR3 coding DNA: TGTGCCAGCAGCTCCCCACTCGGGGCGGACTACAATGAGCAGTTCTTC. Looking up the rest from reference TRBV5-4 and TRBJ2-1 gives the full variable domain: ETGVTQSPTHLIKTRGQQVTLRCSSQSGHNTVSWYQQALGQGPQFIFQYYREEENGRGNFPPRFSGLQFPNYSSELNVNALELDDSALYLCASSSPLGADYNEQFFGPGTRLTVL.

The chain links TRBV27 to TRBJ1-1; D is perhaps TRBD1 (6 bases). Per the germline V gene, CDR1 is MNHEY and CDR2 is SMNVEV (reference sequence). CDR3 length: 14 amino acids. Deletions cut 6 bases from V and 5 bases from J, with 16 bases between. The CDR3 DNA is TGTGCCAGCAGCTTACTCGGGACACTGACTGAAGCTTTCTTT. The encoded protein is CASSLLGTLTEAFF.

V gene TRBV27 combines with J gene TRBJ2-1, with 11 bases lining up with TRBD1. CDR3 length equals 14 residues. Germline V gene lookup returns CDR1 MNHEY and CDR2 SMNVEV (reference sequence). V was pared by 8 bases and J by 9 bases, with 9 bases of the junction left unmatched. In DNA, the CDR3 is TGTGCCAGCGCAACCGGGACAGGGGGACCTGAGCAGTTCTTC. Residues: CASATGTGGPEQFF.

In regard to this clone: One junction end disagrees with the germline gene, perhaps due to a read error. The V and J genes are TRBV7-7 and TRBJ2-2; D gene unclear. This CDR3 is 13 amino acids long. Germline V lookup: CDR1 SSHAT, CDR2 FNYEAQ (reference sequence). The CDR3 DNA is TGTGCTAGCAGCTTAACGAACACCGGGGAGCTGTTTTTT. It is translated as CASSLTNTGELFF.

The J gene is TRBJ2-1, the V gene TRBV27, with TRBD1 identical over 8 bases. The CDR3 is made up of 13 amino acids. The ends lost 6 bases at V and 6 bases at J; junction bases unmatched: 4. Germline assignment: CDR1 MNHEY and CDR2 SMNVEV (reference sequence). This CDR3 reads CASRSTGGNEQFF. DNA for the CDR3: TGTGCCAGCAGGTCCACAGGGGGCAATGAGCAGTTCTTC.

The CDR3 DNA reads TGTGCCAGCAACCTAGACCGGAACACTGAAGCTTTCTTT. This translates into CASNLDRNTEAFF. This chain links TRBV2 with TRBJ1-1; no reliable D call. The CDR3 sequence is 13 residues long. Trimming left V 7 bases short and J 1 base short, with 10 bases between. Germline CDR1 SNHLY, CDR2 FYNNEI.

The chain is built from TRBV2 and TRBJ1-1; 8 bases map to TRBD1. The CDR3 contains 13 residues. V dropped 6 bases and J dropped 5; count of bases not matched to a gene: 5. Germline CDR1 is SNHLY and CDR2 is FYNNEI. This CDR3 is CASRDRDLTEAFF. The DNA for the CDR3 is TGTGCCAGCAGGGACAGGGATCTGACTGAAGCTTTCTTT.

The chain recombines TRBV28 with TRBJ1-1; weak D call: TRBD1 (6 bases). The V and J ends lost 6 bases and 6 bases respectively, with 20 bases between them. Germline V lookup: CDR1 MDHEN, CDR2 SYDVKM. CDR3 length equals 15 residues. The CDR3 nucleotides read TGTGCCAGCAGGGGATTGACAGGTTTCGTTGCTGAAGCTTTCTTT. It yields the protein CASRGLTGFVAEAFF.

This clone has just a few counts. This chain joins TRBV6-5 and TRBJ1-6; D might be TRBD1 (6 bases). This CDR3 has 13 residues. V was shortened by 7 bases and J by 9 bases, with 13 bases between the two germline ends. In germline, CDR1 is MNHEY, CDR2 SVGAGI. CDR3 sequence: CASKRTVSSPLHF. As DNA, the CDR3 is TGTGCCAGCAAAAGGACAGTGAGTTCACCCCTCCACTTT.